What follows are 14 T cell receptor beta chains derived from one specimen sequenced in a study of spatial heterogeneity in lung cancer. Time point here: blood at routine non-recurrence follow-up after resection. TCRdb analysed the 5' RACE reads with MiXCR anew, one entry per CDR3 protein. The top ten hold over 7.5% of the sample, which has over a thousand distinct CDR3 sequences, 56% seen once. This specimen was PBMCs, taken at follow-up. These receptors all come from a female donor with early-stage non-small cell lung cancer.

In its sample, this clonotype was seen a few times. This beta chain appears as a stray read in a library generated for alpha chains; its size is not informative. The chain carries TRBV4-2 and TRBJ2-7, with TRBD1 as a possible D gene (6 bases). The CDR3 covers 15 residues. CDR1 is LGHNA, CDR2 YNFKEQ, per germline. Between the trimmed V and J ends, which lost 1 base and 2 bases, there was a span of 12 bases. The CDR3: CASSQGRGSPYEQYF. For the CDR3, the DNA is TGTGCCAGCAGCCAAGGCAGGGGAAGTCCCTACGAGCAGTACTTC.

As to this clonotype: With the library built for alpha chains, this beta chain is off target and its frequency is not meaningful. CDR3 sequence: CASSWTSRGTQYF. The CDR3 region has the DNA TGTGCCAGCAGTTGGACTAGCCGCGGTACGCAGTATTTT. The chain employs TRBV12-3 or TRBV12-4 and TRBJ2-3; 8 nucleotides align to TRBD2. There are 13 residues in the CDR3. The ends lost 4 bases at V and 8 bases at J; junction bases unmatched: 5.

This clonotype was counted only a few times. Being off target in a library aimed at alpha chains, this beta chain has a size of little meaning. The chain joins TRBV27 to TRBJ1-1; D remains unclear. This CDR3 has 13 residues. V was cut by 5 bases and J by 5 bases, with 12 bases left in between. Germline V lookup: CDR1 MNHEY, CDR2 SMNVEV (reference sequence). CDR3: CASSILGLTEAFF. CDR3 nucleotides: TGTGCCAGCAGTATCTTAGGGCTGACTGAAGCTTTCTTT.

This clonotype occurred a few times. This beta chain was picked up by a library intended for alpha chains and is off target, so its count carries little meaning. J is TRBJ2-7 and V is TRBV9; 7 positions match TRBD1. Germline-derived CDR1 and CDR2 are SGDLS and YYNGEE. The CDR3 is 15 amino acids. V lost 0 bases and J lost 6; bases outside the gene matches: 9. CDR3 amino acids: CASSVVGGTQAEQYF. In DNA form, the CDR3 reads TGTGCCAGCAGCGTAGTAGGGGGCACACAGGCCGAGCAGTACTTC.

Concerning this clonotype itself: This beta chain is off target for a library built for alpha chains, so its abundance means little. V gene TRBV12-3 or TRBV12-4 combines with J gene TRBJ2-7, with 8 bases aligning to TRBD1. J lost 13 bases, V lost 6 bases, and 14 bases had no gene match. There are 13 residues in the CDR3. CDR3 sequence reads: CASSPGRQGILYF. CDR3 sequence (DNA): TGTGCCAGCAGCCCCGGTCGACAGGGGATATTATACTTC.

With regard to this clonotype: Being off target in a library aimed at alpha chains, this beta chain has a size of little meaning. The chain's CDR3 is CSARSSQAKNIQYF. DNA for the CDR3: TGCAGTGCGCGAAGCAGCCAAGCCAAAAACATTCAGTACTTC. V is TRBV20-1 and J is TRBJ2-4; D unclear. Germline lookup yields CDR1 DFQATT and CDR2 SNEGSKA (reference sequence). This CDR3 has 14 residues. V was pared by 6 bases and J by 0 bases, with 12 bases between.

Notes on this clonotype: The size of this beta chain means little, since it is a stray read in a library made for alpha chains. V usage is TRBV28 and J usage is TRBJ2-7; no firm D call. Trimming stripped 2 bases from V and 9 bases from J, with 11 bases between. The CDR3 has 12 residues. Germline V gene data show CDR1 as MDHEN and CDR2 as SYDVKM. CDR3 amino acids: CASSLGPPAQYF. Written as DNA, the CDR3 is TGTGCCAGCAGTTTAGGGCCGCCGGCGCAGTACTTC.

Details on this clonotype: The library was designed around alpha chains, so this beta chain is a stray read whose abundance carries little weight. The gene calls are TRBV4-3 and TRBJ2-1; tentative D call: TRBD1 (6 bases). Germline V gene data show CDR1 as LGHNA and CDR2 as YSLEER. CDR3 length: 14 residues. With 2 bases removed from V and 8 bases from J, the gap between germline ends came to 13 bases. The CDR3 nucleotides are TGCGCCAGCAGCCAAAATCTAGGGGGAGATGAGCAGTTCTTC. It yields the protein CASSQNLGGDEQFF.

For this clonotype: Being off target in a library aimed at alpha chains, this beta chain has a size of little meaning. The chain combines TRBV5-1 with TRBJ2-3; a weak D match, TRBD2 (6 bases). CDR1 and CDR2 (germline): SGHRS, YFSETQ. This CDR3 has 13 residues. V lost 5 bases to trimming and J lost 2 bases, with 9 bases between them. DNA of the CDR3: TGCGCCAGCAGGGGGCGGGACACAGATACGCAGTATTTT. This encodes CASRGRDTDTQYF.

Concerning this clonotype itself: As an off-target read in a library built for alpha chains, this beta chain has a frequency of little significance. V and J are TRBV2 and TRBJ2-1; D might be TRBD1 (5 bases). CDR1 is SNHLY, CDR2 FYNNEI, per germline. The CDR3 loop spans 14 amino acids. V shed 5 bases and J shed 0 bases, with 8 bases lying between them. The CDR3 region has the DNA TGTGCCAGCAGTCCTAGGGGCTCCTACAATGAGCAGTTCTTC. Amino acid sequence: CASSPRGSYNEQFF.

In the case of this clonotype: The size of this beta chain means little, since it is a stray read in a library made for alpha chains. The V and J genes are TRBV6-5 and TRBJ2-7, with TRBD2 identical over 10 bases. The germline V gene has CDR1 MNHEY and CDR2 SVGAGI. The J segment lost 2 bases and the V segment lost 5 bases, leaving 3 bases of the junction unmatched. The CDR3 has 14 residues. CDR3 sequence reads: CASSRLAGAYEQYF. CDR3 nucleotides: TGTGCCAGCAGTCGGCTAGCGGGGGCCTACGAGCAGTACTTC.

In this sample, this clonotype turned up a few times. This beta chain is a stray sequence in a library constructed for alpha chains; its clone size is not meaningful. The chain joins TRBV5-6 to TRBJ2-7; a weak D match, TRBD1 (5 bases). The CDR3 totals 14 residues. The germline V gene encodes CDR1 SGHDT and CDR2 YYEEEE. Between the trimmed V and J ends, which lost 1 base and 0 bases, there was a span of 8 bases. The DNA of the CDR3 is TGTGCCAGCAGCTTGAGGACAAGCTCCTACGAGCAGTACTTC. Residues: CASSLRTSSYEQYF.

In the case of this clonotype: Since it is a stray read in a library aimed at alpha chains, this beta chain has a size that is not meaningful. The V gene is TRBV20-1, the J gene TRBJ2-7; the D gene is possibly TRBD1 (6 bases). The CDR3 is 13 amino acids. Germline CDR1 and CDR2: DFQATT and SNEGSKA (reference sequence). V was cut by 6 bases and J by 2 bases, with 14 bases left in between. CDR3 DNA: TGCAGTGCCAGGGGTGGAGGAGCCTACGAGCAGTACTTC. It codes for CSARGGGAYEQYF.

This clonotype turned up a few times. This beta chain was picked up by a library intended for alpha chains and is off target, so its count carries little meaning. The chain couples TRBV28 to TRBJ2-5, with TRBD1 matching over 10 bases. This CDR3 region has 14 residues. Trimming took 5 bases from V and 5 from J; bases not matched to a gene: 5. The V gene's germline CDR1 is MDHEN and CDR2 SYDVKM. Here the CDR3 reads CASSGRDRGETQYF. Here the CDR3 DNA reads TGTGCCAGCAGTGGCCGGGACAGGGGTGAGACCCAGTACTTC.